These 11 T cell receptor beta chains were all obtained from the same sample, sequenced in a study of CD8 T cells in Susac syndrome. An input of about 0.45 to 1 ug of RNA was subjected to reverse transcription using random hexamers. TCRdb called the immunoSEQ multiplex PCR reads again in MiXCR, with one record for every CDR3 protein. This repertoire shows 150,000 to 250,000 distinct CDR3 sequences, about 95% found once; its top ten account for under 0.095%. Sequencing used CD4+ T cells from PBMCs. Every receptor here comes from a human donor with multiple sclerosis.

V usage is TRBV2 and J usage is TRBJ1-4, with D uncertain. Germline CDR1 and CDR2: SNHLY and FYNNEI. The CDR3 runs 12 residues. V lost 6 bases and J lost 17, with 19 bases in between. For the CDR3, the DNA is TGTGCCAGCAGCGACGACTTGGTAGTCCTATTTTTT. Protein sequence: CASSDDLVVLFF.

The J gene is TRBJ1-5, the V gene TRBV27; 7 positions agree with TRBD1. There are 14 residues in the CDR3. Per germline, CDR1 MNHEY and CDR2 SMNVEV (reference sequence). J lost 2 bases, V lost 4 bases, and 2 bases had no gene match. The CDR3: CASSYQGGNQPQHF. Here the CDR3 DNA reads TGTGCCAGCAGTTACCAGGGGGGCAATCAGCCCCAGCATTTT.

The gene calls are TRBV30 and TRBJ1-6; D not resolved. The ends were cut back, 0 bases at V and 0 bases at J, with 9 bases in the middle. The V gene's germline CDR1 is GTSNPN and CDR2 SVGIG (reference sequence). This CDR3 region has 16 residues. CDR3 in amino acids: CAWSVPGSSYNSPLHF. The DNA of the CDR3 is TGTGCCTGGAGTGTACCTGGGAGCTCCTATAATTCACCCCTCCACTTT.

On this clonotype itself: Lacking the conserved final phenylalanine or tryptophan, this CDR3 likely reflects a read error. The chain carries TRBV29-1 and TRBJ1-1; D ambiguous. The CDR3 is 11 residues long. V was shortened by 7 bases and J by 4 bases, with 10 bases between the two germline ends. CDR1 SQVTM and CDR2 ANQGSEA come from the germline V gene. In nucleotides, the CDR3 is TGCAGCGGGGTTTTGGGCACTGAAGCTTTCGTT. Translation: CSGVLGTEAFV.

This chain joins TRBV20-1 and TRBJ1-2; 7 bases map to TRBD1. Germline lookup yields CDR1 DFQATT and CDR2 SNEGSKA (reference sequence). V was pared by 6 bases and J by 2 bases, with 6 bases of the junction left unmatched. The CDR3 contains 13 residues. The CDR3 reads CSASGQDNYGYTF. CDR3 DNA sequence: TGCAGTGCCTCCGGACAGGACAACTATGGCTACACCTTC.

The V call is TRBV7-9, the J call TRBJ1-6; no firm D call. Germline lookup yields CDR1 SEHNR and CDR2 FQNEAQ (reference sequence). V lost 5 bases and J lost 7, with 9 bases in between. The CDR3 runs 13 residues. CDR3 DNA sequence: TGTGCCAGCAGCCCCGGTCGGAATTCACCCCTCCACTTT. Its translation: CASSPGRNSPLHF.

V usage is TRBV3-1 and J usage is TRBJ1-1, with D unresolved. The CDR3 contains 14 residues. Trimming stripped 0 bases from V and 1 base from J, with 6 bases between. Germline assignment: CDR1 LGHDT and CDR2 YNNKEL (reference sequence). The CDR3 spells CASSQDSRNTEAFF. The CDR3 DNA follows: TGTGCCAGCAGCCAAGATTCTCGGAACACTGAAGCTTTCTTT.

This clonotype was picked up one time. The rearrangement links TRBV9 to TRBJ2-3; D unresolved. Germline CDR1 is SGDLS and CDR2 is YYNGEE. This CDR3 has 12 amino acids. V was cut by 0 bases and J by 5 bases, with 4 bases left in between. In nucleotides, the CDR3 is TGTGCCAGCAGCGTAGTGGAAGATACGCAGTATTTT. This codes for CASSVVEDTQYF.

This chain links TRBV27 with TRBJ2-5, with D unclear. CDR1 MNHEY and CDR2 SMNVEV come from the germline V gene (reference sequence). The CDR3 consists of 15 residues. V lost 5 bases and J 0 bases, leaving 13 bases between the germline ends. CDR3 amino acids: CASSVRLAYQETQYF. Here the CDR3 DNA reads TGTGCCAGCAGTGTCCGGCTGGCGTACCAAGAGACCCAGTACTTC.

This chain joins TRBV20-1 and TRBJ1-1; D is uncertain. The ends were cut back, 1 base at V and 4 bases at J, with 4 bases in the middle. Germline V gives CDR1 DFQATT, CDR2 SNEGSKA (reference sequence). CDR3 length equals 11 residues. The CDR3 protein is CSARGSTEAFF. In DNA, the CDR3 is TGCAGTGCTAGAGGCAGCACTGAAGCTTTCTTT.

CDR3 nucleotides: TGTGCCAGCAGCTTCACGGGGGGGACAGAAGAGACCCAGTACTTC. It yields the protein CASSFTGGTEETQYF. The rearrangement joins TRBV9 to TRBJ2-5; TRBD2 might be the D (8 bases). Trimming stripped 4 bases from V and 3 bases from J, with 16 bases between. CDR3 length: 15 amino acids. Per the germline V gene, CDR1 is SGDLS and CDR2 is YYNGEE.